What follows describes a single T cell receptor beta chain. The antigen remains undetermined. The sample is drawn from a study of OX40 agonist ivuxolimab in advanced cancers. Assay used: immunoSEQ multiplex PCR; TCRdb lists only in-frame clones, some missing. The sample contains around 15,000 clones, approximately 82% of which appear only once. Findings and caveats of the study: The CD4+ and CD8+ T cells in the blood had expanded clonally by week 6 at 0.1 to 3.0 mg/kg. Expanded peripheral T cells had an undetermined antigen specificity. CD8+ T cells showed, on average, more clonal expansion than CD4+ cells.

The germline V gene encodes CDR1 LNHDA and CDR2 SQIVND (reference sequence). CDR3 length: 13 residues. Trimming removed 4 bases at V and 3 bases at J, with 10 bases between. The sequenced sample was CD4+ or CD8+ T cells sorted from blood, obtained in a trial of the OX40 agonist ivuxolimab. The TCR sequence derives from an adult with an advanced solid tumor such as melanoma, head and neck, liver or kidney cancer. V is TRBV19 and J is TRBJ2-7; D unclear. CDR3 sequence (DNA): TGTGCCAGTAGTACAACCGGAGACTACGAGCAGTACTTC. This translates into CASSTTGDYEQYF.